Below are 13 T cell receptor beta chains sequenced from a single sample in a study of identical twins (TCRdb year 2016). Library generation was performed with 5' RACE. The sequencer listed for this sample is Illumina HiSeq 2000. TCRdb redid the processing of the public reads, applying fastp at Q25 and MiXCR, and retained in-frame beta chains. Each record represents a unique CDR3 protein, reported with the most common genes and DNA among its rows. In this sample the table shows some 1,700,000 distinct CDR3 sequences, less than 35% of which occur a single time. Clones ranked in the top ten supply approximately 0.29% of the sample. The sample comprised cord blood. The receptors originated from a newborn girl in good health.

This clonotype was picked up a small number of times. The chain combines TRBV4-2 with TRBJ2-1; 8 nucleotides agree with TRBD2. Germline CDR1 reads LGHNA; CDR2 reads YNFKEQ. V lost 0 bases and J lost 7; bases outside the gene matches: 8. This CDR3 comprises 16 residues. The CDR3 reads CASSQDVGTRSNEQFF. DNA of the CDR3: TGTGCCAGCAGCCAAGACGTGGGGACTAGATCTAATGAGCAGTTCTTC.

The genes are TRBV11-2 and TRBJ2-7; D ambiguous. The CDR3 is 16 residues long. Trimming removed 1 base at V and 3 bases at J, with 16 bases between. The germline gives CDR1 SGHAT, CDR2 FQNNGV. The CDR3 protein is CASSLVSTIRLYEQYF. The CDR3 region has the DNA TGTGCCAGCAGCTTAGTATCGACCATCCGACTCTACGAGCAGTACTTC.

This clonotype has a count of ten or more. The chain combines TRBV4-2 with TRBJ2-3; D ambiguous. Between the trimmed V and J ends, which lost 1 base and 4 bases, there was a span of 18 bases. Germline V gene sequence: CDR1 LGHNA, CDR2 YNFKEQ. This CDR3 comprises 17 residues. The DNA of the CDR3 is TGTGCCAGCAGCCAAGTATCCTCTGGCGGCATCCCAGATACGCAGTATTTT. Amino acids: CASSQVSSGGIPDTQYF.

The V and J genes are TRBV10-3 and TRBJ2-3; 10 bases are a match to TRBD2. The V gene end was trimmed by 5 bases and the J gene end by 2 bases; junction bases not matched to a gene: 7. This CDR3 is 16 amino acids long. CDR1 and CDR2 (germline): ENHRY, SYGVKD. Written as DNA, the CDR3 is TGTGCCATCAGTAAATGGACTAGCGGAACCACAGATACGCAGTATTTT. Translated, it gives CAISKWTSGTTDTQYF.

The table lists this clonotype with a count of one. With a much larger clone just one base away, this may be a read error. The chain employs TRBV4-2 and TRBJ2-3; D remains ambiguous. The germline V gene has CDR1 LGHNA and CDR2 YNFKEQ. The CDR3 is 14 amino acids. Here the CDR3 reads CASNQVSSTDTQYF. The CDR3 DNA reads as TGTGCCAGCAACCAAGTATCCAGCACAGATACGCAGTATTTT.

The chain joins TRBV14 to TRBJ2-1; D might be TRBD2 (7 bases). Germline CDR1 is SGHDN and CDR2 is FVKESK. The ends were cut back, 3 bases at V and 7 bases at J, with 19 bases in the middle. The CDR3 sequence is 16 residues long. CDR3 residues: CASSHRGASGRNEQFF. CDR3 DNA: TGTGCCAGCAGCCATCGGGGGGCGAGTGGGCGGAATGAGCAGTTCTTC.

The chain combines TRBV5-1 with TRBJ2-5, with TRBD2 matching 8 bases. Germline V gene data show CDR1 as SGHRS and CDR2 as YFSETQ. Trimming at V came to 1 base and at J to 5 bases, leaving 13 bases not matched to a gene. The length of the CDR3 is 17 residues. The CDR3 protein is CASSLPRISGTEETQYF. CDR3 DNA: TGCGCCAGCAGCTTGCCCCGAATTAGCGGGACGGAGGAGACCCAGTACTTC.

V is TRBV7-9 and J is TRBJ2-1; TRBD2 might be the D (6 bases). The CDR3 length is 13 residues. The V and J ends lost 5 bases and 8 bases respectively, with 13 bases between them. Per the germline V gene, CDR1 is SEHNR and CDR2 is FQNEAQ (reference sequence). Here the CDR3 DNA reads TGTGCCAGCAGCCCGCGGACTACCGATGAGCAGTTCTTC. Encoded protein: CASSPRTTDEQFF.

This clonotype has at least ten counts. The J gene is TRBJ2-3, the V gene TRBV25-1; TRBD1 might be the D (6 bases). V lost 3 bases and J 7 bases, leaving 17 bases between the germline ends. Germline loops: CDR1 MGHDK, CDR2 SYGVNS. The CDR3 is made up of 15 amino acids. The CDR3 DNA reads as TGTGCCAGCAGTGATGAGGGGGTCATAGGGAATACGCAGTATTTT. Residues: CASSDEGVIGNTQYF.

This chain connects TRBV20-1 to TRBJ2-3, with TRBD2 identical over 12 bases. V shed 1 base, J shed 4 bases, and the junction held 9 bases outside the gene matches. This CDR3 comprises 17 residues. Germline V CDR1 and CDR2: DFQATT, SNEGSKA (reference sequence). The CDR3 loop reads CSARVRLAGVGADTQYF. The CDR3 nucleotides are TGCAGTGCTAGAGTTCGACTAGCGGGAGTTGGCGCAGATACGCAGTATTTT.

In the case of this clonotype: Given a much more abundant clone one base away, this may be a read error. The chain uses TRBV12-3 or TRBV12-4 and TRBJ2-3; maybe TRBD2 (6 bases). The CDR3 sequence is 15 residues long. The CDR3 is CASRAGLLGADTEYF. In DNA form, the CDR3 reads TGTGCCAGCAGGGCGGGACTCCTAGGGGCAGATACGGAGTATTTT.

The genes are TRBV2 and TRBJ1-2, with D perhaps matching TRBD1 (5 bases). V was clipped by 4 bases and J by 0 bases, with 15 bases between them. The CDR3 is 16 residues long. Per germline, CDR1 SNHLY and CDR2 FYNNEI. CDR3 sequence reads: CASSVKRGQANYGYTF. CDR3 in DNA: TGTGCCAGCAGTGTAAAAAGGGGCCAAGCTAACTATGGCTACACCTTC.

CDR3 protein: CASSLSGRAPYNEQFF. The CDR3 DNA is TGTGCCAGCAGCTTAAGCGGGAGGGCCCCCTACAATGAGCAGTTCTTC. The rearrangement uses TRBV11-3 and TRBJ2-1; 10 bases align to TRBD2. This CDR3 has 16 amino acids. CDR1 and CDR2 from the germline V gene are SGHNT and YENEEA. V dropped 2 bases and J dropped 2; count of bases not matched to a gene: 3.